This T cell receptor (beta chain) was identified during a study of tumor-infiltrating lymphocytes in localized non-small cell lung cancer. At the level of the study: From each patient, both tumor and uninvolved lung, non-adjacent to tumor, were sampled. Points from the study as a whole: Higher tumor T cell infiltration than in uninvolved lung was supported by TCRbeta sequencing. Each assay used a separate piece of the same tissue.

The V and J ends lost 1 base and 5 bases, in that order; junction bases with no gene match: 8. There are 16 residues in the CDR3. Germline assignment: CDR1 SEHNR and CDR2 FQNEAQ (reference sequence). Regarding this clone: The antigen remains unidentified.

Clones were read by immunoSEQ multiplex PCR, and TCRdb kept only the in-frame ones, dropping some. Here the sample spans some 29,000 clones, approximately 85% being singletons. The clonotype comes from a human donor with non-small cell lung cancer. The chain uses TRBV7-9 and TRBJ2-3, with 8 bases identical to TRBD1. Sequenced material: lung tumor tissue. The CDR3 sequence is CASSLVQGALVDTQYF. The CDR3 region has the DNA TGTGCCAGCAGCTTAGTCCAGGGGGCTTTGGTAGATACGCAGTATTTT.